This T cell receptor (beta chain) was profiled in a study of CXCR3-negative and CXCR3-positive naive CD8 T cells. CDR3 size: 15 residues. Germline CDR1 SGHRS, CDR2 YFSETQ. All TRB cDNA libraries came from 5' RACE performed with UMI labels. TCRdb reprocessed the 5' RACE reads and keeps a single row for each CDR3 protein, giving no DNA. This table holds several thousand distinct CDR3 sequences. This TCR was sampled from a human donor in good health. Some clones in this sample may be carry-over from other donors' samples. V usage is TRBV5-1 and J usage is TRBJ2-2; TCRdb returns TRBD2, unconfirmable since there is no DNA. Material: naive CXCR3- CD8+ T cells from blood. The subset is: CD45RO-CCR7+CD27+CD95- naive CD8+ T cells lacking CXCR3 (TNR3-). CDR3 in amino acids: CASSLHEGLTGELFF.